A selection of T cell receptor beta chains follows, all from one sample in a study of identifying expanded T cells in peripheral blood. This table comes from immunoSEQ multiplex PCR, and its TCRdb copy is limited to in-frame clones, with some not included. The sample lists around 50,000 clones, roughly nine tenths occurring once. Input material: blood. The receptors here all came from a person aged 18 to 70 in good health. CDR3s include the opening cysteine and the closing phenylalanine or tryptophan. D genes are given only for firm matches. Only some rows state a clone size, as once, few, many or a class for expanded clones.

d_gene	v_gene	abundance	j_gene	CDR3nt	CDR3aa
TRBD2	TRBV18	.	TRBJ2-5	TGTGCCAGCTCACCATCTCCAGCGGGACAAGAGACCCAGTACTTC	CASSPSPAGQETQYF
.	TRBV15	.	TRBJ2-3	TGTGCCACCAATTACCCCGGGCGGGGCGCAGATACGCAGTATTTT	CATNYPGRGADTQYF
.	TRBV4-2	.	TRBJ2-1	TGTGCCAGCAGCCCCGGCTTTGGACAATACAATGAGCAGTTCTTC	CASSPGFGQYNEQFF
.	TRBV30	.	TRBJ2-5	TGTGCCTGGAGCTCAGGGTTACAAGAGACCCAGTACTTC	CAWSSGLQETQYF
.	TRBV29-1	.	TRBJ1-1	TGCAGCGTCCAGGAGAGTTCTGAAGCTTTCTTT	CSVQESSEAFF
.	TRBV30	.	TRBJ1-1	TGTGCCTGGAGGACCAGGGTGGGCACTGAAGCTTTCTTT	CAWRTRVGTEAFF
.	TRBV10-3	.	TRBJ1-1	TGTGCCATCAGTGAGTCCTCGGGGAGGGGGACTGAAGCTTTCTTT	CAISESSGRGTEAFF
TRBD1	TRBV5-4	.	TRBJ2-5	TGTGCCAGCAGCTTTAGGACCGGACAGGTACAAGAGACCCAGTACTTC	CASSFRTGQVQETQYF
TRBD2	TRBV29-1	.	TRBJ2-3	TGCAGCGAAACTAGCGGGGGCACAGATACGCAGTATTTT	CSETSGGTDTQYF
.	TRBV6-5	.	TRBJ2-4	TGTGCCAGCAGACCCGGGACCGGCATTCAGTACTTC	CASRPGTGIQYF
.	TRBV7-3	.	TRBJ2-3	TGTGCCAGCAGCTTAATTGGCGGGACCCTAAAGAGCACAGATACGCAGTATTTT	CASSLIGGTLKSTDTQYF
.	TRBV5-6	few	TRBJ1-5	TGTGCCAGCAGCTCAGGGGCGGATCCCTACCAGCCCCAGCATTTT	CASSSGADPYQPQHF
TRBD2	TRBV9	.	TRBJ2-3	TGTGCCAGCAGCCGCTCGGCGGGAGATTATCCAGATACGCAGTATTTT	CASSRSAGDYPDTQYF
TRBD1	TRBV6-6	.	TRBJ1-3	TGTGCCAGCAGGGGACAGGGCTCTGGAAACACCATATATTTT	CASRGQGSGNTIYF
.	TRBV4-3	once	TRBJ2-7	TGCGCCAGCAGCCAAGAGGTCGCGGGACATACCTACGAGCAGTACTTC	CASSQEVAGHTYEQYF
.	TRBV18	.	TRBJ2-5	TGTGCCAGCTCACCACCTGAGGTCGGAGAGACCCAGTACTTC	CASSPPEVGETQYF
TRBD1	TRBV5-1	.	TRBJ2-7	TGCGCCAGCAGCTCAGCGACAGGGTCCTACGAGCAGTACTTC	CASSSATGSYEQYF
.	TRBV7-2	.	TRBJ1-1	TGTGCCAGCAGCATACAGGGACTTGAAGCTTTCTTT	CASSIQGLEAFF
.	TRBV28	once	TRBJ1-6	TGTGCCAGCAGTTTACGCAGAGATAATTCACCCCTCCACTTT	CASSLRRDNSPLHF
.	TRBV14	.	TRBJ2-7	TGTGCCAGCAGCCCAGGCCCCTACGAGCAGTACTTC	CASSPGPYEQYF
TRBD1	TRBV4-3	once	TRBJ1-1	TGCGCCAGCAGCCCGGACAGGGGGAACACTGAAGCTTTCTTT	CASSPDRGNTEAFF
.	TRBV6-6	once	TRBJ1-5	TGTGCCAGCAGTCAAACCCAGGGTCAGAGCAATCAGCCCCAGCATTTT	CASSQTQGQSNQPQHF
TRBD2	TRBV7-8	once	TRBJ2-1	TGTGCCAGCAGCTTATATAGCGGGAGGGGGGATGAGCAGTTCTTC	CASSLYSGRGDEQFF
.	TRBV7-2	.	TRBJ1-3	TGTGCCAGCAGCCCGGTGAGACTCTCTGGAAACACCATATATTTT	CASSPVRLSGNTIYF
TRBD1	TRBV7-2	once	TRBJ1-2	TGCGCCAGCAGCCTAGAGACAGGGGTGAGCTATGGCTACACCTTC	CASSLETGVSYGYTF
TRBD2	TRBV9	few	TRBJ2-2	TGTGCCAGCAGCGTAGCTACGGGACTAGCGTACACCGGGGAGCTGTTTTTT	CASSVATGLAYTGELFF
.	TRBV5-5	.	TRBJ1-5	TGTGCCAGCACACGGACCAGCAATCAGCCCCAGCATTTT	CASTRTSNQPQHF
.	TRBV21-1	.	TRBJ1-2	TGTGCCAGCAGCAAAGCAAGGGGGCAGGGCTATGGCTACACCTTC	CASSKARGQGYGYTF
.	TRBV7-8	.	TRBJ1-2	TGTGCCAGCAGCTTAGTTGCCGCAGGGGTGAATGGCTACACCTTC	CASSLVAAGVNGYTF
.	TRBV5-8	.	TRBJ1-1	TGTGCCAGCAGCTTGCCCGGGGGCGCAAACACTGAAGCTTTCTTT	CASSLPGGANTEAFF
TRBD1	TRBV7-2	.	TRBJ1-1	TGTGCCAGCAGCTCCAGGGGGAAGGACACTGAAGCTTTCTTT	CASSSRGKDTEAFF
.	TRBV28	few	TRBJ1-5	TGTGCCAGCAGTTTCTCTGGGGATCAGCCCCAGCATTTT	CASSFSGDQPQHF
TRBD2	TRBV2	.	TRBJ2-1	TGTGCCAGCATGGCGGGGGTGTCCTACAATGAGCAGTTCTTC	CASMAGVSYNEQFF
TRBD2	TRBV5-1	.	TRBJ2-7	TGCGCCAGCAGCACGCTCGGACTAGAACGCTCCTACGAGCAGTACTTC	CASSTLGLERSYEQYF
.	TRBV5-6	once	TRBJ2-7	TGTGCCAGCAGCTTGGCTTGGGGGTCTGAGCAGTACTTC	CASSLAWGSEQYF
.	TRBV5-1	.	TRBJ2-3	TGCGCCAGCAGCTTGGTATTGGGGGCTAGCACAGATACGCAGTATTTT	CASSLVLGASTDTQYF
.	TRBV29-1	once	TRBJ1-1	TGCAGCGTTCTGGCACCCCCTGACAGTGAAGCTTTCTTT	CSVLAPPDSEAFF
.	TRBV28	few	TRBJ1-2	TGTGCCAGCAGTGAGTCACAGGGTTGGGGCTACACCTTC	CASSESQGWGYTF
TRBD1	TRBV7-2	.	TRBJ1-3	TGTGCCAGCAGTCGGACAGGTACCTCTGGAAACACCATATATTTT	CASSRTGTSGNTIYF
.	TRBV6-1	.	TRBJ2-3	TGTGCCAGCATTCTCGGGAGCACAGATACGCAGTATTTT	CASILGSTDTQYF
TRBD1	TRBV7-3	.	TRBJ1-2	TGTGCCAGCAGCCCCCGGACAGGGGGCTACACCTTC	CASSPRTGGYTF
.	TRBV7-2	.	TRBJ2-2	TGTGCCAGCAGCTTGGATGGTGGTTTCACCGGGGAGCTGTTTTTT	CASSLDGGFTGELFF
TRBD2	TRBV11-2	medium-sized	TRBJ2-5	TGTGCCAGCAGCTTAGGTCCCCTAGCGGGGGGACCTAACCAAGAGACCCAGTACTTC	CASSLGPLAGGPNQETQYF
.	TRBV2	few	TRBJ1-5	TGTGCCAGCGGTTGGAGCAATCAGCCCCAGCATTTT	CASGWSNQPQHF
TRBD2	TRBV7-2	.	TRBJ2-7	TGTGCCAGCAGCTTAAAGAGCGGGAGTAAGGGCGAGCAGTACTTC	CASSLKSGSKGEQYF
.	TRBV7-2	once	TRBJ2-3	TGTGCCAGCAGCTTAGTCCCCACAGATACGCAGTATTTT	CASSLVPTDTQYF
.	TRBV19	.	TRBJ2-7	TGTGCCAGTAGTTCTTACGTGAGCGGTAGCTCCTACGAGCAGTACTTC	CASSSYVSGSSYEQYF
.	TRBV5-1	.	TRBJ2-7	TGCGCCAGCAGCTTGGGGGGGACCTACGAGCAGTACTTC	CASSLGGTYEQYF
TRBD1	TRBV7-2	.	TRBJ1-2	TGTGCCAGCAGCTCGGGACAGGTATATGGCTACACCTTC	CASSSGQVYGYTF
TRBD2	TRBV7-2	.	TRBJ2-3	TGTGCCAGCAGCTTAGATCCTAGCGGGATACCTAGCACAGATACGCAGTATTTT	CASSLDPSGIPSTDTQYF
.	TRBV28	.	TRBJ2-2	TGTGCCAGCAGGGTTGTGGGGGTAGGGACCGGGGAGCTGTTTTTT	CASRVVGVGTGELFF
.	TRBV27	.	TRBJ1-4	TGTGCCAGCAGTTTAAGGCCAGGGATGGATGAAAAACTGTTTTTT	CASSLRPGMDEKLFF
TRBD1	TRBV25-1	.	TRBJ1-4	TGTGCCAGCAGTCCCAGGGGGAAGGGTGAAAAACTGTTTTTT	CASSPRGKGEKLFF
.	TRBV19	once	TRBJ1-4	TGTGCCAGTAGTTTGGCGTATGGTGAAAAACTGTTTTTT	CASSLAYGEKLFF